This T cell receptor (beta chain) was sequenced in a study of blood T cell repertoires in COVID-19. Profiled with immunoSEQ multiplex PCR; TCRdb holds only in-frame clones, not every one. The sample records fewer than 75,000 clones, about 87% being singletons. Sequenced sample: peripheral blood. The sequence was obtained from a man aged 45 to 65 with active COVID-19.

This chain's CDR3 is CAWSVPPGVAFF. The DNA of the CDR3 is TGTGCCTGGAGTGTACCCCCCGGGGTAGCTTTCTTT. The V and J genes are TRBV30 and TRBJ1-1; D gene ambiguous. V was clipped by 0 bases and J by 10 bases, with 12 bases between them. This CDR3 is built from 12 residues. Germline V gene data show CDR1 as GTSNPN and CDR2 as SVGIG (reference sequence).